The 22 T cell receptor beta chains below all came from one sample that was sequenced in a study of CD8+CD57+ T cells in acquired aplastic anemia. Sequencing was done on patients that had shown CD8+CD57+ cell expansion by flow cytometry. Template material for TCR beta VDJ and CDR3 profiling consisted of genomic DNA. MiXCR, applied by TCRdb to the reads, yields one record per CDR3 protein. The data contain 150,000 to 200,000 distinct CDR3 sequences, less than 50% of them singletons. Sequenced input: sorted CD4+, CD8+, or CD8+CD57+ T cells (not recorded which) from PBMCs. The receptors were sampled from a human donor with aplastic anemia.

This chain joins TRBV10-3 and TRBJ1-6; no clear D gene. Per germline, CDR1 ENHRY and CDR2 SYGVKD. Trimming pared 2 bases from V and 7 bases from J, leaving 9 bases between. The CDR3 contains 14 residues. The DNA for the CDR3 is TGTGCCATCAGTGAGCTTCAGGCCAATTCACCCCTCCACTTT. It translates to CAISELQANSPLHF.

CDR3 sequence: CASSLRVAGVVVEQYF. The CDR3 nucleotides are TGTGCCAGCAGCTTGAGGGTAGCTGGAGTAGTAGTCGAGCAGTACTTC. V and J are TRBV5-4 and TRBJ2-7; no firm D call. The CDR3 runs to 16 residues. Germline V gives CDR1 SGHNT, CDR2 YYREEE (reference sequence). The V end lost 1 base, the J end lost 6 bases, and 20 bases lay between the germline ends.

Many counts were recorded for this clonotype. The V gene is TRBV11-2, the J gene TRBJ2-1; 11 bases line up with TRBD2. CDR3 length equals 15 residues. The ends lost 3 bases at V and 7 bases at J; junction bases unmatched: 5. The V gene's germline CDR1 is SGHAT and CDR2 FQNNGV. The CDR3 reads CASSLTSGEGNEQFF. CDR3 nucleotides: TGTGCCAGCAGCTTGACTAGCGGGGAGGGGAATGAGCAGTTCTTC.

This clonotype was observed a few times. This may come from a read error, since a much larger clone is one base off. The chain employs TRBV11-2 and TRBJ2-7, with unresolved D. This CDR3 comprises 11 residues. The germline V gene encodes CDR1 SGHAT and CDR2 FQNNGV. This CDR3 reads CASGPHYGQYF. For the CDR3, the DNA is TGTGCCAGCGGACCCCACTACGGGCAGTACTTC.

About this clonotype itself: One junction end disagrees with the germline gene, perhaps due to a read error. This chain uses TRBV19 with TRBJ1-1, with a weak D call TRBD1 (5 bases). Germline CDR1 LNHDA, CDR2 SQIVND (reference sequence). The CDR3 runs 15 residues. The CDR3 here is CASSIDSVSGTEAFF. Here the CDR3 DNA reads TGTGCCAGCAGTATAGACAGTGTATCAGGCACTGAAGCTTTCTTT. Full variable domain (remainder filled in from reference TRBV19 and TRBJ1-1): DGGITQSPKYLFRKEGQNVTLSCEQNLNHDAMYWYRQDPGQGLRLIYYSQIVNDFQKGDIAEGYSVSREKKESFPLTVTSAQKNPTAFYLCASSIDSVSGTEAFFGQGTRLTVV.

The rearrangement uses TRBV4-2 and TRBJ2-7; D perhaps matches TRBD2 (7 bases). With 0 bases removed from V and 5 bases from J, the gap between germline ends came to 14 bases. The length of the CDR3 is 15 residues. Per germline, CDR1 LGHNA and CDR2 YNFKEQ. In DNA, the CDR3 is TGTGCCAGCAGCCAAGATCCGGGGGGCCGCAACGAGCAGTACTTC. This translates into CASSQDPGGRNEQYF.

In this sample, this clonotype turned up many times. The V gene is TRBV7-9, the J gene TRBJ1-2, with unresolved D. The V gene lost 3 bases and the J gene lost 3 bases, with 17 bases spanning the gap. The CDR3 extends over 16 amino acids. Germline assignment: CDR1 SEHNR and CDR2 FQNEAQ (reference sequence). CDR3 loop: CASSFGLGRVDYGYTF. DNA of the CDR3: TGTGCCAGCAGCTTCGGCCTTGGGAGGGTGGACTATGGCTACACCTTC.

This clonotype was counted once. This sequence joins TRBV5-4 and TRBJ1-1; tentatively, D is TRBD1 (5 bases). The germline V gene encodes CDR1 SGHNT and CDR2 YYREEE (reference sequence). The CDR3 covers 14 residues. The V and J ends lost 4 bases and 7 bases respectively, with 17 bases between them. The CDR3 nucleotides read TGTGCCAGCAGCCAGGACCTAACAGGAGATGAAGCTTTCTTT. Translating it yields CASSQDLTGDEAFF.

The chain couples TRBV7-3 to TRBJ2-1; D not certain. The CDR3 spans 11 residues. Trimming took 5 bases from V and 12 from J, leaving 11 bases between them. Germline CDR1 SGHTA, CDR2 FQGTGA. The CDR3 nucleotides read TGTGCCAGCAGCAGCGAAGTCGTGCAGTTCTTC. Its protein product is CASSSEVVQFF.

The V call is TRBV11-2, the J call TRBJ2-3; D ambiguous. Germline CDR1 SGHAT, CDR2 FQNNGV. V lost 3 bases to trimming and J lost 0 bases, with 13 bases between them. CDR3 length equals 16 residues. The CDR3 is CASSFGVTSSTDTQYF. The CDR3 DNA is TGTGCCAGCAGCTTCGGAGTGACGTCTAGCACAGATACGCAGTATTTT.

This clonotype was recorded many times. The chain is built from TRBV12-3 or TRBV12-4 and TRBJ2-5; 7 nucleotides match TRBD2. The trim removed 0 bases at V and 0 bases at J, leaving 1 base unmatched. This CDR3 has 15 amino acids. CDR3 nucleotides: TGTGCCAGCAGTTTAGCGGGGGGGGACCAAGAGACCCAGTACTTC. It translates to CASSLAGGDQETQYF.

Points on this clonotype: Just one base apart from a much larger clone, this may be a read error. This chain connects TRBV20-1 to TRBJ2-3; either TRBD1 or TRBD2 may fit D (5 bases each). CDR3 length: 18 amino acids. V lost 3 bases and J lost 4, with 26 bases in between. Looked up from germline, CDR1 is DFQATT and CDR2 is SNEGSKA (reference sequence). The CDR3 is CSASPIFARGPYPDTQYF. In nucleotides, the CDR3 is TGCAGTGCTAGCCCAATTTTCGCCCGGGGCCCCTACCCAGATACGCAGTATTTT.

This chain uses TRBV11-1 with TRBJ1-1; 9 bases line up with TRBD1. Trimming cost V 1 base and J 0 bases; bases outside gene matches: 6. The CDR3 runs to 17 residues. The germline CDR1 and CDR2 sequences are SGHAT and FQDESV (reference sequence). The CDR3 coding sequence is TGTGCCAGCAGCTTAGTGGGAGGGACAGGGATGAACACTGAAGCTTTCTTT. Protein: CASSLVGGTGMNTEAFF.

This clonotype was picked up many times. The V gene is TRBV13, the J gene TRBJ1-2; unclear D gene. The CDR3 totals 12 residues. Germline V gene sequence: CDR1 PRHDT, CDR2 FYEKMQ (reference sequence). The V end lost 5 bases, the J end lost 6 bases, and 10 bases lay between the germline ends. CDR3 loop: CASSEGRDGYTF. DNA for the CDR3: TGTGCCAGCAGCGAAGGAAGGGATGGCTACACCTTC.

The chain is built from TRBV12-5 and TRBJ2-3; D might be TRBD2 (6 bases). Germline V gives CDR1 LGHNT, CDR2 FRNRAP. V lost 2 bases and J lost 4, with 7 bases in between. CDR3 size: 13 residues. The CDR3 DNA sequence: TGTGCTAGTGGTTTGTCGGGGGCAGATACGCAGTATTTT. Translated, it gives CASGLSGADTQYF.

The genes are TRBV2 and TRBJ1-1, with 8 bases aligning to TRBD1. Losses at the gene ends were 0 bases for V and 5 bases for J; bases not matched to a gene: 5. The V gene's germline CDR1 is SNHLY and CDR2 FYNNEI. CDR3 size: 15 residues. For the CDR3, the DNA is TGTGCCAGCAGTGAAGCAAGCAGGGGGCTTACTGAAGCTTTCTTT. Translating it yields CASSEASRGLTEAFF.

In this sample, this clonotype turned up many times. J is TRBJ2-1 and V is TRBV7-2; 11 bases match TRBD2. Unmatched junction bases numbered 2, after V lost 5 bases and J lost 5 bases. CDR3 size: 14 residues. The germline V gene has CDR1 SGHTA and CDR2 FQGNSA. The CDR3 nucleotides are TGTGCCAGCAGCCCGGGACTAGCGGACAATGAGCAGTTCTTC. It specifies CASSPGLADNEQFF.

In this sample, this clonotype turned up once. The rearrangement links TRBV5-6 to TRBJ1-6; D ambiguous. Germline CDR1 SGHDT, CDR2 YYEEEE. The ends were cut back, 0 bases at V and 10 bases at J, with 5 bases in the middle. The CDR3 sequence is 12 residues long. For the CDR3, the DNA is TGTGCCAGCAGCTTGGAGTTCTCACCCCTCCACTTT. Translated, it gives CASSLEFSPLHF.

This clonotype appeared a few times. Just one base apart from a much larger clone, this may be a read error. V gene TRBV19 combines with J gene TRBJ1-1; possible D gene TRBD1, 6 bases. The CDR3 contains 13 residues. In germline, CDR1 is LNHDA, CDR2 SQIVND (reference sequence). CDR3 bases: TGTGCCAGTAGTTTAATCAGGGGAACTGAAACTTTCTTT. Translation: CASSLIRGTETFF.

This clonotype turned up a few times. The rearrangement uses TRBV27 and TRBJ1-6; D is possibly TRBD1 (6 bases). The ends were cut back, 5 bases at V and 9 bases at J, with 17 bases in the middle. Per germline, CDR1 MNHEY and CDR2 SMNVEV (reference sequence). CDR3 length: 15 residues. The CDR3 spells CASSLQGTRSSPLHF. The CDR3 region has the DNA TGTGCCAGCAGTCTACAGGGAACCCGATCTTCACCCCTCCACTTT.

The DNA of the CDR3 is TGTGCCAGCAGAGGAAGGGGGGAAGATCCCTATGGCTACACCTTC. It encodes CASRGRGEDPYGYTF. The chain links TRBV13 to TRBJ1-2, with D possibly TRBD1 on 6 matching bases. The germline gives CDR1 PRHDT, CDR2 FYEKMQ (reference sequence). V was shortened by 6 bases and J by 4 bases, with 18 bases between the two germline ends. This CDR3 has 15 amino acids.

The rearrangement links TRBV27 to TRBJ1-2; 7 bases are a match to TRBD1. The trim removed 4 bases at V and 4 bases at J, leaving 9 bases unmatched. CDR1 is MNHEY and CDR2 is SMNVEV in the germline V gene (reference sequence). The CDR3 is 15 amino acids. This CDR3 is CASSYSPGTAYGYTF. The CDR3 DNA is TGTGCCAGCAGTTACTCTCCCGGGACAGCCTATGGCTACACCTTC.